Below, 32 T cell receptor beta chains from the same sample are listed, as sequenced in a study of monozygotic twins with inflammatory bowel disease. TCRdb reprocessed the 5' RACE reads, with one entry per CDR3 protein and no DNA. The sample includes about 440,000 distinct CDR3 sequences. Material: blood. These receptor sequences come from a human donor with ulcerative colitis or Crohn's disease, or a healthy co-twin of an affected twin (not recorded which).

The chain has TRBV20-1 and TRBJ2-1; absent DNA, TCRdb's TRBD2 call cannot be checked. CDR1 and CDR2 (germline): DFQATT, SNEGSKA (reference sequence). CDR3 length: 13 amino acids. The CDR3 protein is CSPRDFVGSEQFF.

The chain is built from TRBV24-1 and TRBJ2-2; TCRdb gives TRBD2 as the D gene, but with no DNA this cannot be confirmed. Germline CDR1 is KGHDR and CDR2 is SFDVKD. The CDR3 extends over 15 amino acids. The CDR3 spells CATSPASANTGELFF.

The chain has TRBV7-9 and TRBJ1-2; TCRdb selects TRBD1, and the lack of DNA leaves this call unchecked. There are 14 residues in the CDR3. CDR1 and CDR2 from the germline V gene are SEHNR and FQNEAQ (reference sequence). CDR3 loop: CASSAGTGGYGYTF.

The rearrangement joins TRBV28 to TRBJ1-6; the D call of TRBD1 rests on TCRdb alone, since no DNA is present to check it. CDR3 length: 16 residues. CDR1 is MDHEN and CDR2 is SYDVKM in the germline V gene. CDR3 sequence: CASIFRGGLRGSPLHF.

The chain couples TRBV6-2 or TRBV6-3 to TRBJ1-5. This CDR3 has 12 amino acids. Germline CDR1 is MNHEY and CDR2 is SVGEGT. The CDR3 spells CASSYDLQPQHF.

The V and J genes are TRBV9 and TRBJ2-3; TCRdb names TRBD1, which stays unverified in the absence of DNA. Germline-derived CDR1 and CDR2 are SGDLS and YYNGEE. This CDR3 comprises 13 residues. CDR3 region: CASTGTVTDTQYF.

The gene calls are TRBV5-1 and TRBJ2-7. Per germline, CDR1 SGHRS and CDR2 YFSETQ. The CDR3 is 14 amino acids. The CDR3 here is CASDETPGRYEQYF.

J is TRBJ1-6 and V is TRBV25-1; TCRdb proposes TRBD1, but this gene call is untestable without DNA. Germline CDR1 MGHDK, CDR2 SYGVNS. This CDR3 has 11 amino acids. The CDR3 is CASRETGALHF.

The chain uses TRBV5-1 and TRBJ1-5; absent DNA, TCRdb's TRBD1 call cannot be checked. The CDR3 runs 16 residues. Germline V gene sequence: CDR1 SGHRS, CDR2 YFSETQ. The CDR3 here is CASSLSPDSGRGAQHF.

V gene TRBV19 combines with J gene TRBJ2-5; TCRdb lists TRBD1, though no DNA is available to test this call. The CDR3 runs 16 residues. The germline V gene encodes CDR1 LNHDA and CDR2 SQIVND (reference sequence). This chain's CDR3 is CASSIEWREGQETQYF.

The chain employs TRBV7-3 and TRBJ2-1; with no DNA, the TCRdb D assignment of TRBD1 cannot be verified. This CDR3 spans 13 amino acids. The germline CDR1 and CDR2 sequences are SGHTA and FQGTGA. CDR3 loop: CASSLAGGLEQFF.

J is TRBJ1-6 and V is TRBV28. CDR3 size: 11 residues. Germline assignment: CDR1 MDHEN and CDR2 SYDVKM. CDR3 sequence reads: CASKEEGPLHF.

The chain is built from TRBV5-1 and TRBJ1-1. CDR1 is SGHRS, CDR2 YFSETQ, per germline. The CDR3 consists of 13 residues. The CDR3 sequence: CASSFSRDTEAFF.

V gene TRBV6-1 combines with J gene TRBJ2-2. Germline-derived CDR1 and CDR2 are MNHNS and SASEGT. The CDR3 is made up of 15 amino acids. The CDR3 spells CASSPRGSNTGELFF.

V is TRBV28 and J is TRBJ2-2; no DNA is available, so the TRBD1 call from TCRdb remains unchecked. Germline lookup yields CDR1 MDHEN and CDR2 SYDVKM. The CDR3 spans 15 residues. The CDR3 here is CASSESGTKAGELFF.

The chain employs TRBV20-1 and TRBJ2-5; TCRdb picks TRBD1, but there is no DNA to check that call. Per germline, CDR1 DFQATT and CDR2 SNEGSKA (reference sequence). There are 14 residues in the CDR3. CDR3 loop: CSAWDRPDKETQYF.

This chain uses TRBV7-2 with TRBJ2-1. Per germline, CDR1 SGHTA and CDR2 FQGNSA. The CDR3 has 13 residues. CDR3 loop: CASSLAEYNEQFF.

The chain uses TRBV7-9 and TRBJ2-2. CDR1 is SEHNR, CDR2 FQNEAQ, per germline (reference sequence). The CDR3 is made up of 16 amino acids. The CDR3 spells CASSPRTPQSAGELFF.

The chain's CDR3 is CASSPKLGAKSTDTQYF. The genes are TRBV4-1 and TRBJ2-3; TCRdb returns TRBD1, unconfirmable since there is no DNA. This CDR3 spans 17 amino acids. Germline values: CDR1 MGHRA, CDR2 YSYEKL.

This chain links TRBV15 with TRBJ2-2; no DNA is available, so the TRBD2 call from TCRdb remains unchecked. The CDR3 consists of 16 residues. Per germline, CDR1 LNHNV and CDR2 YYDKDF (reference sequence). This chain's CDR3 is CATSRASGGYTGELFF.

This chain connects TRBV27 to TRBJ1-5; the TRBD1 assignment by TCRdb is unverifiable without DNA. The CDR3 consists of 14 residues. Germline V gene sequence: CDR1 MNHEY, CDR2 SMNVEV (reference sequence). The CDR3 protein is CASSRTGVEQPQHF.

V gene TRBV29-1 combines with J gene TRBJ1-1; lacking DNA, the TRBD1 call made by TCRdb goes unchecked. CDR1 is SQVTM, CDR2 ANQGSEA, per germline. The CDR3 contains 13 residues. CDR3 amino acids: CSANEQGNTEAFF.

The V gene is TRBV2, the J gene TRBJ2-1. CDR1 and CDR2 (germline): SNHLY, FYNNEI. This CDR3 has 11 amino acids. The CDR3 loop reads CASRKENEQFF.

The chain uses TRBV4-3 and TRBJ2-2. CDR1 LGHNA and CDR2 YSLEER come from the germline V gene. This CDR3 is built from 14 residues. The CDR3: CASSQDTSLGELFF.

The chain links TRBV4-2 to TRBJ1-1. This CDR3 spans 13 amino acids. Germline V gene data show CDR1 as LGHNA and CDR2 as YNFKEQ. CDR3 in amino acids: CASAKENRGEAFF.

The chain carries TRBV3-1 and TRBJ2-3; there is no DNA to check the TCRdb D call of TRBD1. Germline V gene lookup returns CDR1 LGHDT and CDR2 YNNKEL (reference sequence). The CDR3 loop spans 14 amino acids. The CDR3 here is CASSQDPGGDTQYF.

The chain joins TRBV12-3 or TRBV12-4 to TRBJ2-5; TCRdb's D call, TRBD2, is unchecked because there is no DNA. The CDR3 has 17 residues. This chain's CDR3 is CASSLVLAGGTQETQYF.

This CDR3 reads CATSDPSIEKLFF. V usage is TRBV24-1 and J usage is TRBJ1-4. This CDR3 spans 13 amino acids. In germline, CDR1 is KGHDR, CDR2 SFDVKD.

The gene calls are TRBV5-1 and TRBJ1-5. This CDR3 contains 13 residues. The germline gives CDR1 SGHRS, CDR2 YFSETQ. The CDR3 is CASSLSFGQPQHF.

This chain connects TRBV28 to TRBJ2-3; TCRdb gives TRBD2 as the D gene, but with no DNA this cannot be confirmed. The CDR3 spans 16 residues. Germline CDR1 reads MDHEN; CDR2 reads SYDVKM. The CDR3 reads CASSSLAGGGTDTQYF.

The chain recombines TRBV27 with TRBJ2-1. CDR1 and CDR2 from the germline V gene are MNHEY and SMNVEV (reference sequence). The CDR3 runs to 15 residues. The CDR3 here is CASSLSESSYNEQFF.

The chain recombines TRBV5-1 with TRBJ1-4; the TRBD1 assignment by TCRdb is unverifiable without DNA. The CDR3 has 17 amino acids. The germline CDR1 and CDR2 sequences are SGHRS and YFSETQ. CDR3 sequence: CASSSGTGSATNEKLFF. Based on the CDR3 plus reference TRBV5-1 and TRBJ1-4, the full variable domain is KAGVTQTPRYLIKTRGQQVTLSCSPISGHRSVSWYQQTPGQGLQFLFEYFSETQRNKGNFPGRFSGRQFSNSRSEMNVSTLELGDSALYLCASSSGTGSATNEKLFFGSGTQLSVL.